This entry lists 17 T cell receptor beta chains sequenced from one sample in a study of Graves' ophthalmopathy and Graves' hyperthyroidism. Scientists amplified the TCR beta CDR3 regions from RNA transcripts. First-round RT-PCR relied on HTBI primers, and a second-round multiplex PCR came next. TCRdb passed the multiplex PCR reads through MiXCR, listing each CDR3 protein once. The table has about 740,000 distinct CDR3 sequences, 40% seen once. Specimen: peripheral blood. The receptors were gathered from an adult man with Graves' ophthalmopathy.

This clonotype was detected only a few times. The rearrangement joins TRBV19 to TRBJ2-7; a weak D match, TRBD1 (5 bases). The CDR3 totals 14 residues. In germline, CDR1 is LNHDA, CDR2 SQIVND (reference sequence). Deletions cut 1 base from V and 5 bases from J, with 12 bases between. CDR3 bases: TGTGCCAGTAGTATAGTACACAGGCTGGACGAGCAGTACTTC. Translation: CASSIVHRLDEQYF.

Here the CDR3 DNA reads TGTGCCAGCAGCTCACAGGGGTATAGCTACACCTTC. Protein: CASSSQGYSYTF. The J gene is TRBJ1-2, the V gene TRBV7-3; TRBD1 aligns across 7 bases. The germline V gene encodes CDR1 SGHTA and CDR2 FQGTGA. The ends lost 4 bases at V and 9 bases at J; junction bases unmatched: 5. This CDR3 contains 12 residues.

This clonotype was detected ten times or more. The genes are TRBV20-1 and TRBJ2-5, with D hard to call. The CDR3 spans 14 residues. In germline, CDR1 is DFQATT, CDR2 SNEGSKA (reference sequence). V dropped 6 bases and J dropped 4 bases, with 18 bases sitting between them. CDR3 DNA sequence: TGCAGTGCCCGGAAACTGTTGATGGGAGAGACCCAGTACTTC. This translates into CSARKLLMGETQYF.

There are many counts of this clonotype. The V call is TRBV9, the J call TRBJ2-6; D is uncertain. Trimming removed 0 bases from V and 0 bases from J, with 10 bases in between. The CDR3 has 17 residues. Germline V CDR1 and CDR2: SGDLS, YYNGEE. CDR3 sequence (DNA): TGTGCCAGCAGCGTAGACCGTCGCTCCTCTGGGGCCAACGTCCTGACTTTC. Amino acids: CASSVDRRSSGANVLTF. Full variable domain (missing parts from reference TRBV9 and TRBJ2-6): DSGVTQTPKHLITATGQRVTLRCSPRSGDLSVYWYQQSLDQGLQFLIQYYNGEERAKGNILERFSAQQFPDLHSELNLSSLELGDSALYFCASSVDRRSSGANVLTFGAGSRLTVL.

A remark on this clonotype: This may be a read error, as it is one base from a much larger clone. Since no conserved phenylalanine or tryptophan closes the CDR3, a read error is the likely cause. The chain uses TRBV7-3 and TRBJ2-5, with 13 positions matching TRBD2. Germline CDR1 is SGHTA and CDR2 is FQGTGA. V was pared by 5 bases and J by 7 bases, with 7 bases of the junction left unmatched. The CDR3 consists of 15 residues. The CDR3: CASSRRTSGSVTQYV. For the CDR3, the DNA is TGTGCCAGCAGCCGGCGGACTAGCGGGAGCGTGACCCAGTACGTC.

The V and J genes are TRBV25-1 and TRBJ2-5; 7 bases line up with TRBD2. The CDR3 length is 16 residues. Unmatched junction bases numbered 14, after V lost 5 bases and J lost 5 bases. Per germline, CDR1 MGHDK and CDR2 SYGVNS. The CDR3 DNA follows: TGTGCCAGCAGTTTGAGGCCCCGGACTAGAAGTGAGACCCAGTACTTC. Amino acid sequence: CASSLRPRTRSETQYF.

This chain uses TRBV25-1 with TRBJ1-6; the D is unclear. Germline V gene sequence: CDR1 MGHDK, CDR2 SYGVNS. Deletions cut 8 bases from V and 10 bases from J, with 15 bases between. The length of the CDR3 is 13 residues. Written as DNA, the CDR3 is TGTGCCAGCTCACCAGAGATCGGGTCACCCCTCCACTTT. Residues: CASSPEIGSPLHF.

This clonotype was seen at least ten times. The chain joins TRBV20-1 to TRBJ1-2; a possible D gene is TRBD1 (5 bases). Germline V CDR1 and CDR2: DFQATT, SNEGSKA (reference sequence). The CDR3 loop spans 13 amino acids. Trimming removed 5 bases at V and 4 bases at J, with 14 bases between. For the CDR3, the DNA is TGCAGTGCTGATCCAGGGTACGGCTATGGCTACACCTTC. Its protein product is CSADPGYGYGYTF.

The chain carries TRBV7-9 and TRBJ1-1; maybe TRBD1 (6 bases). The CDR3 runs 13 residues. Germline V CDR1 and CDR2: SEHNR, FQNEAQ (reference sequence). Trimming left V 6 bases short and J 11 bases short, with 19 bases between. Here the CDR3 DNA reads TGTGCCAGCAGTGATCCCAACAGGGTAGCGGCTTTCTTT. Amino acids: CASSDPNRVAAFF.

This clonotype was seen more than once but under ten times. This rearrangement joins TRBV28 to TRBJ2-7; D not certain. CDR1 MDHEN and CDR2 SYDVKM come from the germline V gene. Trimming cost V 5 bases and J 6 bases, with 11 bases left between them. This CDR3 contains 12 residues. CDR3 DNA: TGTGCCAGCAGTACATCCTTACGCGAGCAGTACTTC. Protein: CASSTSLREQYF.

The chain joins TRBV29-1 to TRBJ2-6, with D possibly TRBD1 on 5 matching bases. Germline lookup yields CDR1 SQVTM and CDR2 ANQGSEA. The CDR3 totals 17 residues. The V end lost 1 base, the J end lost 3 bases, and 16 bases lay between the germline ends. The CDR3, as DNA: TGCAGCGTTGAAGGTGGGGCGGATGGCTATGGGGCCAACGTCCTGACTTTC. Translation gives CSVEGGADGYGANVLTF.

Details on this clonotype: The junction shows a germline mismatch at one end, possibly a read error. This sequence joins TRBV7-9 and TRBJ2-5, with D possibly matching TRBD1 (6 bases). Per the germline V gene, CDR1 is SEHNR and CDR2 is FQNEAQ (reference sequence). The CDR3 is 13 residues long. The CDR3 coding sequence is TGTGCCAGCAGCTCCGACAGGCAAGAGACCCGGTACTTC. It translates to CASSSDRQETRYF. The whole variable domain, remainder taken from reference TRBV7-9 and TRBJ2-5, is DTGVSQNPRHKITKRGQNVTFRCDPISEHNRLYWYRQTLGQGPEFLTYFQNEAQLEKSRLLSDRFSAERPKGSFSTLEIQRTEQGDSAMYLCASSSDRQETRYFGPGTRLLVL.

J is TRBJ2-6 and V is TRBV10-3; the D is unclear. Per the germline V gene, CDR1 is ENHRY and CDR2 is SYGVKD. V was pared by 5 bases and J by 1 base, with 15 bases between. The CDR3 is 17 amino acids. CDR3 in amino acids: CAISYVRSTSGANVLTF. CDR3 coding DNA: TGTGCCATCAGTTACGTCAGGTCCACATCTGGGGCCAACGTCCTGACTTTC.

This chain uses TRBV6-5 with TRBJ1-5; the D gene is possibly TRBD1 (5 bases). The CDR3 spans 17 residues. V shed 4 bases and J shed 0 bases, with 16 bases lying between them. Germline values: CDR1 MNHEY, CDR2 SVGAGI. CDR3 sequence: CASSSRRGDLSNQPQHF. The CDR3 DNA is TGTGCCAGCAGTTCGCGGAGGGGAGACCTTAGCAATCAGCCCCAGCATTTT.

This clonotype was seen only once. The chain uses TRBV10-3 and TRBJ1-4, with D unclear. The CDR3 loop spans 15 amino acids. Trimming took off 10 bases at V and 3 bases at J, with 18 bases between the two ends. CDR1 is ENHRY, CDR2 SYGVKD, per germline. CDR3 bases: TGTGCCAGCAGCCTCCTGAGGGCAGCTAATGAAAAACTGTTTTTT. Its translation is CASSLLRAANEKLFF.

The J gene is TRBJ2-6, the V gene TRBV7-9; D gene unclear. Per the germline V gene, CDR1 is SEHNR and CDR2 is FQNEAQ (reference sequence). V lost 3 bases and J 6 bases, leaving 6 bases between the germline ends. The CDR3 extends over 13 amino acids. CDR3 in amino acids: CASSLVAANVLTF. The CDR3 coding sequence is TGTGCCAGCAGCTTGGTCGCGGCCAACGTCCTGACTTTC.

This clonotype was seen ten or more times. The chain links TRBV24-1 to TRBJ2-2; no clear D. The V end was cut by 3 bases, the J end by 4 bases, with 14 bases between. The CDR3 is 16 amino acids. Germline values: CDR1 KGHDR, CDR2 SFDVKD. This chain's CDR3 is CATSDRHLTGTGELFF. In nucleotides, the CDR3 is TGTGCCACCAGTGATCGGCACCTCACGGGCACCGGGGAGCTGTTTTTT.